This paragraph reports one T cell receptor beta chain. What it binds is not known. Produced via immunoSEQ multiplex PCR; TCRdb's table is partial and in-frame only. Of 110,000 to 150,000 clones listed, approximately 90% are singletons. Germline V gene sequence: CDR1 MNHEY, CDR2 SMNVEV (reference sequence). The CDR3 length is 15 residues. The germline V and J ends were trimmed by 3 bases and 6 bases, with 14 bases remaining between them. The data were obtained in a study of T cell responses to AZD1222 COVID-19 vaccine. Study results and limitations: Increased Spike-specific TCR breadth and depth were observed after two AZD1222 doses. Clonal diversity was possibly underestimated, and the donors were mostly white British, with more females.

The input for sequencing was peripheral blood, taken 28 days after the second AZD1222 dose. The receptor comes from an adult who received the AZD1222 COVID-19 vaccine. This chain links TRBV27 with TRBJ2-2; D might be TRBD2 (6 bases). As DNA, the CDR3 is TGTGCCAGCAGTTTCGGAGGGTTCTTGGCCGGGGAGCTGTTTTTT. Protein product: CASSFGGFLAGELFF.